The clone carrying this TCR beta chain was seen more than once but under ten times. Antigen specificity is unknown. RNA transcripts provided the source from which TCR beta CDR3 regions were amplified. HTBI primers were the set used in a first-round RT-PCR of the TCR CDR3. TCRdb itself ran the multiplex PCR reads through MiXCR, one entry per CDR3 protein. Of approximately 560,000 distinct CDR3 sequences listed, 15% to 18% are singletons. CDR1 is SQVTM and CDR2 is ANQGSEA in the germline V gene. The CDR3 extends over 13 amino acids. V gave up 7 bases and J gave up 4 bases, with 16 bases separating them. These data are taken from a study of T cells in Graves' hyperthyroidism and ophthalmopathy. Study results and caveats: Stable hyperthyroidism and ophthalmopathy were separated using 13 V-J signatures. Model output signaled ophthalmopathy a median 6.5 months ahead of onset. Within blood appeared most thyroid clonotypes that had expanded above 0.001.

Sequencing was carried out using blood. The J gene is TRBJ1-1, the V gene TRBV29-1; D remains unclear. The source is a woman aged 30 to 39 with Graves' hyperthyroidism. CDR3 nucleotides: TGCAGCGCGGGAGTCGGGGAAGCCACTGAAGCTTTCTTT. This codes for CSAGVGEATEAFF. Supplemented by reference TRBV29-1 and TRBJ1-1, the full variable domain reads SAVISQKPSRDICQRGTSLTIQCQVDSQVTMMFWYRQQPGQSLTLIATANQGSEATYESGFVIDKFPISRPNLTFSTLTVSNMSPEDSSIYLCSAGVGEATEAFFGQGTRLTVV.